A selection of T cell receptor beta chains follows, all from one sample in a study of molecular identifiers for immune sequencing clone quantification. TCRdb fed the PCR reads into MiXCR, producing one record per CDR3 protein. The sample has about 640,000 distinct CDR3 sequences; less than 20% are singletons. Sequenced input: naive CD8+ T cells from blood, with Jurkat cell RNA spiked in. The receptors derive from a human donor in good health. Some libraries in this study had Jurkat cell RNA spiked in. Both conserved end residues are part of each CDR3. The D gene is left open where the match is weak. Rows may omit the clone size; those that give it use once, few, many or a size class.

V	D	J	size	CDR3	DNA
TRBV7-6	TRBD2	TRBJ2-3	NA	CASSFLREEADTQYF	TGTGCCAGCAGCTTTTTGCGGGAGGAGGCAGATACGCAGTATTTT
TRBV27	TRBD2	TRBJ2-7	many	CASMRGGGGEQYF	TGTGCCAGCATGCGGGGGGGCGGCGGCGAGCAGTACTTC
TRBV7-6	TRBD1	TRBJ2-7	many	CASSLAGGTGVGEQYF	TGTGCCAGCAGCTTAGCGGGAGGGACAGGGGTAGGCGAGCAGTACTTC
TRBV4-3	TRBD1	TRBJ2-5	few	CASSRDRQVETQYF	TGCGCCAGCAGTCGGGACAGGCAGGTGGAGACCCAGTACTTC
TRBV12-3/TRBV12-4	NA	TRBJ1-5	few	CASTVDLTGPNQPQHF	TGTGCCAGCACCGTAGACCTGACAGGCCCCAATCAGCCCCAGCATTTT
TRBV3-1	NA	TRBJ2-7	many	CASSLGTFPYEQYF	TGTGCCAGCAGCCTAGGGACATTTCCCTACGAGCAGTACTTC
TRBV7-2	NA	TRBJ2-7	many	CASSLGGGGGYEQYF	TGTGCCAGCAGCTTAGGTGGGGGAGGGGGTTACGAGCAGTACTTC
TRBV7-6	TRBD1	TRBJ1-1	NA	CASSVTGGSTEAFF	TGTGCCAGCAGCGTGACAGGGGGAAGCACTGAAGCTTTCTTT
TRBV11-3	NA	TRBJ2-1	NA	CASSLVTGNEQFF	TGTGCCAGCAGCTTAGTTACAGGCAATGAGCAGTTCTTC
TRBV7-9	NA	TRBJ1-1	few	CASSLAQNTQKTTEAFF	TGTGCCAGCAGCTTAGCACAGAATACCCAAAAGACGACTGAAGCTTTCTTT
TRBV20-1	TRBD1	TRBJ1-4	few	CSAPIVGETGYNEKLFF	TGCAGTGCTCCGATAGTGGGGGAGACAGGGTATAATGAAAAACTGTTTTTT
TRBV4-1	NA	TRBJ2-5	NA	CASSQTPVGETQYF	TGCGCCAGCAGCCAGACCCCCGTAGGAGAGACCCAGTACTTC
TRBV6-6	TRBD2	TRBJ2-1	few	CASSPRTSGTTYNEQFF	TGTGCCAGCAGTCCCCGGACTAGCGGGACTACCTACAATGAGCAGTTCTTC
TRBV27	NA	TRBJ1-1	NA	CASMRTLNTEAFF	TGTGCCAGCATGAGGACACTGAACACTGAAGCTTTCTTT
TRBV20-1	NA	TRBJ1-5	many	CSARYTGSNQPQHF	TGCAGTGCTAGATATACAGGTAGCAATCAGCCCCAGCATTTT
TRBV28	NA	TRBJ2-1	few	CASSLRLMGNEQFF	TGTGCCAGCAGTTTAAGACTAATGGGAAATGAGCAGTTCTTC
TRBV6-2/TRBV6-3	NA	TRBJ2-7	few	CASRGTYRAYEQYF	TGTGCCAGCAGGGGGACTTACCGCGCCTACGAGCAGTACTTC
TRBV6-5	TRBD1	TRBJ2-1	few	CASGYGTGGNEQFF	TGTGCCAGCGGTTACGGGACAGGGGGCAATGAGCAGTTCTTC
TRBV20-1	NA	TRBJ2-1	NA	CSAGDLNNEQFF	TGCAGTGCTGGGGACCTAAACAATGAGCAGTTCTTC
TRBV6-2/TRBV6-3	TRBD1	TRBJ1-6	few	CASSYSQGQGLRSPLHF	TGTGCCAGCAGTTACTCCCAAGGACAGGGACTTCGGTCACCCCTCCACTTT